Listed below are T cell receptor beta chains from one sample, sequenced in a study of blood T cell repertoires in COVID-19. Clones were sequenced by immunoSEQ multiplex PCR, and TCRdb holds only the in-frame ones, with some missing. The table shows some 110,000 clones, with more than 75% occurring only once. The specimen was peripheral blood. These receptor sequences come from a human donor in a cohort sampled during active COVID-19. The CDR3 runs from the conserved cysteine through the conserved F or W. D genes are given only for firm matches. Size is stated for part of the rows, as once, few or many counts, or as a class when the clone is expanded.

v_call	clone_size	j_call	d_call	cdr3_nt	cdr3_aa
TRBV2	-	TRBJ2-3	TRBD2	TGTGCCAGCAGTGAAGCGCCTAGCGGACCTAACCCAGATACGCAGTATTTT	CASSEAPSGPNPDTQYF
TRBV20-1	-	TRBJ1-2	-	TGCAGTGCTAGAGTAGGGGATGGCTACACCTTC	CSARVGDGYTF
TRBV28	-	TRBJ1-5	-	TGTGCCAGCAGTCCCCCGGTGGTCAGCAATCAGCCCCAGCATTTT	CASSPPVVSNQPQHF
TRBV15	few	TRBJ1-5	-	TGTGCCACCAGCAGCGGACAGCAGAATCAGCCCCAGCATTTT	CATSSGQQNQPQHF
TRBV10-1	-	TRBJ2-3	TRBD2	TGCGCCAGCAGTGAGGGCGGGAGGGCCACAGATACGCAGTATTTT	CASSEGGRATDTQYF
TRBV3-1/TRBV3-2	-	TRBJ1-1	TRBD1	TGTGCCAGCAGCCAATGGGGACAGGGGGCTGAAGCTTTCTTT	CASSQWGQGAEAFF
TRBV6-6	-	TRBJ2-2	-	TGTGCCAGCAGTACTCCCGGGGAGCTGTTTTTT	CASSTPGELFF
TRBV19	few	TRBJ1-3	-	TGTGCCAGTAGTATAATTCGGTATGGAAACACCATATATTTT	CASSIIRYGNTIYF
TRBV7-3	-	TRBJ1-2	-	TGTGCCAGCAGCCCCTCGTCGAACTATGGCTACACCTTC	CASSPSSNYGYTF
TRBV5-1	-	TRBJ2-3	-	TGCGCCAGCAGCTTATACAGTGGAGATACGCAGTATTTT	CASSLYSGDTQYF
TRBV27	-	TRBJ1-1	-	TGTGCCAGCAGTACCATACAGGGGAACACTGAAGCTTTCTTT	CASSTIQGNTEAFF
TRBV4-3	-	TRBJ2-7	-	TGCGCCAGCAGCCATACAGGGTCCTACGAGCAGTACTTC	CASSHTGSYEQYF
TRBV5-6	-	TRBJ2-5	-	TGTGCCAGCAGTCACCCCGAGGGAGAGACCCAGTACTTC	CASSHPEGETQYF
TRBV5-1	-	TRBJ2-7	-	TGCGCCAGCAGCTTGGAAGTGAGCTCCTACGAGCAGTACTTC	CASSLEVSSYEQYF
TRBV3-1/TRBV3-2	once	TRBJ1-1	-	TGTGCCAGCAGCCTTCCTGGGGCCAGGAAGGACACTGAAGCTTTCTTT	CASSLPGARKDTEAFF
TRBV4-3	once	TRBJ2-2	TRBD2	TGCGCCAGCAGCCAAGCCGGGGCGGGAGAGCGGACCGGGGAGCTGTTTTTT	CASSQAGAGERTGELFF
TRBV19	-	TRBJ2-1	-	TGTGCCAGTAGTCTCGAGGTGTACAATGAGCAGTTCTTC	CASSLEVYNEQFF
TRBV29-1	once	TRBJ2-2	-	TGCAGCGTTGACAGGGGGAACACCGGGGAGCTGTTTTTT	CSVDRGNTGELFF
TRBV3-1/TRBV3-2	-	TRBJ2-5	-	TGTGCCAGCAGCCAAGATAGTAGCGTAACAGAGACCCAGTACTTC	CASSQDSSVTETQYF
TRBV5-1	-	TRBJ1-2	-	TGCGCCAGCATGACAGATACTAACTATGGCTACACCTTC	CASMTDTNYGYTF
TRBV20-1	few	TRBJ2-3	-	TGCAGTGCTAGTATTTGGAGACTATATGGGGATACGCAGTATTTT	CSASIWRLYGDTQYF
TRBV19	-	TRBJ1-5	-	TGTGCCAGTAGTATAGAGGGGGGGCGGCAGCCCCAGCATTTT	CASSIEGGRQPQHF
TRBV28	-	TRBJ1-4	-	TGTGCCAGCAGTTTGGTCAGCGCTAATGAAAAACTGTTTTTT	CASSLVSANEKLFF
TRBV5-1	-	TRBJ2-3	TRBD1	TGCGCCAGCGCCGCGGGACAGGTGGGCATCACAGATACGCAGTATTTT	CASAAGQVGITDTQYF
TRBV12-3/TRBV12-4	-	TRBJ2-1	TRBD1	TGTGCCAGCGTCTCACAGGGGAATGAGCAGTTCTTC	CASVSQGNEQFF
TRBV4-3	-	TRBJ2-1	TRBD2	TGCGCCAGCAGCCAAGATGGGGGACTAGCGGGATTTAATGAGCAGTTCTTC	CASSQDGGLAGFNEQFF
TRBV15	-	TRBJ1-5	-	TGTGCCACCAGCAGAGCAGGGTTTGATCAGCCCCAGCATTTT	CATSRAGFDQPQHF
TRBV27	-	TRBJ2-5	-	TGTGCCAGCAGACCGGGACTTGGGCACGGGACCCAGTACTTC	CASRPGLGHGTQYF
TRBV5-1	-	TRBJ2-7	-	TGCGCCAGCAGCTTGCCGGGCTACGAGCAGTACTTC	CASSLPGYEQYF
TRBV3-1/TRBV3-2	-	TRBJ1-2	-	TGTGCCAGCAGCCCGTCCAACGTGGGGGGGTTGCGGGGGACCTATGGCTACACCTTC	CASSPSNVGGLRGTYGYTF
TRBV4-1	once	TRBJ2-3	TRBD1	TGCGCCAGCAGCCACGGGACAGGCACATATACGCAGTATTTT	CASSHGTGTYTQYF
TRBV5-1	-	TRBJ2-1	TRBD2	TGCGCCAGCAGCTTGACTAGCGGGAGTGTCAATGAGCAGTTCTTC	CASSLTSGSVNEQFF
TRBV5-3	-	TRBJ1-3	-	TGTGCCAGAATCGGGGGGGCCAGGGTCTTATCTGGAAACACCATATATTTT	CARIGGARVLSGNTIYF
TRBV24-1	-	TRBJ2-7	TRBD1	TGTGCCACCGGGACCTCCCACAGGGGGATCGCCTACGAGCAGTACTTC	CATGTSHRGIAYEQYF
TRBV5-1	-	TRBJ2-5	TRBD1	TGCGCCAGCAGCCCAATCAATACTAACAGGGGTGGAGAGACCCAGTACTTC	CASSPINTNRGGETQYF
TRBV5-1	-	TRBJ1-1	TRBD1	TGCGCCAGCAGCTTGTCAGGGGGGAAAAACACTGAAGCTTTCTTT	CASSLSGGKNTEAFF
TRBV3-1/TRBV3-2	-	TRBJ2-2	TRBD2	TGTGCCAGCAGCCCCCGGGGGGTGGTTCCCACCGGGGAGCTGTTTTTT	CASSPRGVVPTGELFF
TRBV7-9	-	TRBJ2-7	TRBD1	TGTGCCAGCAGCATCCACAGGGGTGAAACCTACGAGCAGTACTTC	CASSIHRGETYEQYF
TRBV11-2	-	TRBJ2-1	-	TGTGCCAGCAGCTTGTCAACCTACAATGAGCAGTTCTTC	CASSLSTYNEQFF
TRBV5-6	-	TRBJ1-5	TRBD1	TGTGCCAGCAGCTACCGGGACAGTTATAGCAATCAGCCCCAGCATTTT	CASSYRDSYSNQPQHF
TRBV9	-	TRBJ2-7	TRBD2	TGTGCCAGCAGCCCGACTAGCGGGCCCACCTACGAGCAGTACTTC	CASSPTSGPTYEQYF
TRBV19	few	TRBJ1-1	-	TGTGCCAGTACCGATCTCAGCGGGCCCGAAGGCTCCGCTGAAGCTTTCTTT	CASTDLSGPEGSAEAFF
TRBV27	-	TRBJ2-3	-	TGTGCCAGCACCCGTTACGGGCCTAGCGGCACAGATACGCAGTATTTT	CASTRYGPSGTDTQYF
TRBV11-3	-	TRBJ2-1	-	TGTGCCAGCAGCTTAGTGGGGGGTACCCACAATGAGCAGTTCTTC	CASSLVGGTHNEQFF
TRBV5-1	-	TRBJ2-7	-	TGCGCCAGCAGCTCCGAAGACAGGAACAAGGACGAGCAGTACTTC	CASSSEDRNKDEQYF
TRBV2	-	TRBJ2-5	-	TGTGCCAGCAGTGATGTATCTAGTCGGAATAAAGAGACCCAGTACTTC	CASSDVSSRNKETQYF
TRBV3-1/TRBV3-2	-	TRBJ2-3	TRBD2	TGTGCCAGCAGAGAGCTAGCGGGAGGGCCAGATACGCAGTATTTT	CASRELAGGPDTQYF
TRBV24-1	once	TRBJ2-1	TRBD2	TGTGCCACCAGTGATTTGCCCCTAGCGGGAGGAGGCGAGCAGTTCTTC	CATSDLPLAGGGEQFF
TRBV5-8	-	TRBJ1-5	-	TGTGCCAGCAGCCAATGGACAGTTGGTCAGCCCCAGCATTTT	CASSQWTVGQPQHF
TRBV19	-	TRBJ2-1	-	TGTGCCAGTAGTATAGGCGGATTTCCCTCCAATTACAATGAGCAGTTCTTC	CASSIGGFPSNYNEQFF
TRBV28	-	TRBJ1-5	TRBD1	TGTGCCAGCAGTCCCGGGACAGGGGACTTTTATAGCAATCAGCCCCAGCATTTT	CASSPGTGDFYSNQPQHF
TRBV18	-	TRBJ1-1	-	TGTGCCAGCTCACCTGGACAGAACACTGAAGCTTTCTTT	CASSPGQNTEAFF
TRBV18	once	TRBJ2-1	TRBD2	TGTGCCAGCTCAGGGGAGGGTTTTAGAAATGAGCAGTTCTTC	CASSGEGFRNEQFF
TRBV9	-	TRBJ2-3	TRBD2	TGTGCCAGCAGCGTCGGGCGGGAGGCGCGGGGCACAGATACGCAGTATTTT	CASSVGREARGTDTQYF
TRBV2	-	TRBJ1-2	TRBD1	TGTGCCAGCACTCGGGACAGGGAAGATGGCTACACCTTC	CASTRDREDGYTF